A selection of T cell receptor beta chains follows, all from one sample in a study of PD-1 blockade in classical Hodgkin lymphoma. Sequenced by immunoSEQ multiplex PCR; TCRdb stores in-frame clones only, minus some. The sample lists approximately 27,000 clones; 86% were seen once. The starting material was peripheral blood mononuclear cells (PBMCs), obtained at baseline. These receptors originate from a human donor with classical Hodgkin lymphoma. Both conserved end residues are part of each CDR3. A D gene is named only where the DNA matches it firmly. Only some rows state a clone size, as once, few, many or a class for expanded clones.

size	V	D	J	CDR3	DNA
.	TRBV2	.	TRBJ1-4	CASKSGKGEEKLFF	TGTGCCAGCAAGTCGGGGAAGGGCGAGGAAAAACTGTTTTTT
.	TRBV5-1	.	TRBJ2-7	CASSLNQVLGEQYF	TGCGCCAGCAGCTTGAACCAGGTACTGGGCGAGCAGTACTTC
.	TRBV29-1	.	TRBJ1-1	CSVGATTEAFF	TGCAGCGTTGGGGCTACCACTGAAGCTTTCTTT
.	TRBV9	.	TRBJ1-1	CASSPTGSNTEAFF	TGTGCCAGCAGCCCCACAGGGTCGAACACTGAAGCTTTCTTT
.	TRBV4-3	TRBD2	TRBJ2-1	CASSQVGSGAYNEQFF	TGCGCCAGCAGCCAAGTTGGTAGCGGGGCCTACAATGAGCAGTTCTTC
.	TRBV19	.	TRBJ2-7	CASSGGTYEQYF	TGTGCCAGTAGCGGGGGAACCTACGAGCAGTACTTC
.	TRBV5-6	.	TRBJ2-3	CASSLVGGAVLSTDTQYF	TGTGCCAGCAGCTTGGTGGGGGGGGCCGTGCTCAGCACAGATACGCAGTATTTT
.	TRBV19	.	TRBJ1-2	CASFHYGYTF	TGTGCCAGTTTCCACTATGGCTACACCTTC
.	TRBV5-1	.	TRBJ2-3	CASSQGGTDTQYF	TGCGCCAGCAGTCAAGGGGGCACAGATACGCAGTATTTT
.	TRBV5-1	.	TRBJ1-1	CASSLEGSNTEAFF	TGCGCCAGCAGCCTAGAAGGATCGAACACTGAAGCTTTCTTT
.	TRBV6-5	.	TRBJ2-1	CASRTLGGRDEQFF	TGTGCCAGCAGGACGCTTGGGGGGCGCGATGAGCAGTTCTTC
once	TRBV18	.	TRBJ2-4	CASSPAGDIQYF	TGTGCCAGCTCACCAGCCGGGGACATTCAGTACTTC
.	TRBV7-2	TRBD2	TRBJ2-1	CASRGLAGGPGEQFF	TGTGCCAGCAGGGGACTAGCGGGGGGGCCCGGTGAGCAGTTCTTC
.	TRBV19	TRBD1	TRBJ1-1	CASSIGGQINTEAFF	TGTGCCAGTAGTATAGGGGGACAGATTAACACTGAAGCTTTCTTT
.	TRBV20-1	.	TRBJ1-2	CSAVDTEGYTF	TGCAGTGCCGTTGACACGGAGGGCTACACCTTC
.	TRBV6-6	.	TRBJ1-6	CASSYSDRPFDPLHF	TGTGCCAGCAGTTACTCAGACAGACCTTTTGATCCCCTCCACTTT
once	TRBV7-8	.	TRBJ1-2	CASSFVLAPGTPHTF	TGTGCCAGCAGCTTCGTTTTAGCACCCGGGACCCCCCACACCTTC
.	TRBV10-1	TRBD2	TRBJ2-1	CASSEELAGGGEQFF	TGCGCCAGCAGTGAGGAACTAGCGGGGGGCGGTGAGCAGTTCTTC
.	TRBV29-1	.	TRBJ1-2	CSVESDNYGYTF	TGCAGCGTTGAATCGGATAACTATGGCTACACCTTC
.	TRBV5-6	TRBD2	TRBJ2-1	CASSLGLGYNEQFF	TGTGCCAGCAGTTTAGGACTAGGCTACAATGAGCAGTTCTTC
.	TRBV9	.	TRBJ2-7	CASSVGTDSYEQYF	TGTGCCAGCAGCGTAGGGACAGACTCCTACGAGCAGTACTTC
.	TRBV6-5	.	TRBJ2-2	CASSYSGTGELFF	TGTGCCAGCAGTTACTCGGGCACCGGGGAGCTGTTTTTT
.	TRBV5-1	TRBD2	TRBJ2-1	CASSLAGLAGSLEQFF	TGCGCCAGCAGCTTGGCCGGACTAGCGGGGTCACTTGAGCAGTTCTTC
.	TRBV5-4	TRBD1	TRBJ1-1	CASSLGTGANTEAFF	TGTGCCAGCAGCTTAGGGACAGGGGCTAACACTGAAGCTTTCTTT
few	TRBV5-1	.	TRBJ1-4	CASSPGWVGEKLFF	TGCGCCAGCAGCCCCGGGTGGGTCGGTGAAAAACTGTTTTTT
.	TRBV9	.	TRBJ2-3	CASSVGGIGDTQYF	TGTGCCAGCAGCGTAGGAGGCATTGGAGATACGCAGTATTTT
.	TRBV15	.	TRBJ1-4	CATSSIRGRAEKLFF	TGTGCCACCAGCAGCATTAGGGGGAGGGCTGAAAAACTGTTTTTT
.	TRBV7-2	.	TRBJ2-1	CASSLGPWGNEQFF	TGTGCCAGCAGCTTGGGGCCTTGGGGCAATGAGCAGTTCTTC
.	TRBV14	.	TRBJ1-1	CASSQDAVGWALNTEAFF	TGTGCCAGCAGCCAAGATGCGGTAGGGTGGGCTTTGAACACTGAAGCTTTCTTT
.	TRBV7-9	.	TRBJ2-1	CASSSGGPSYNEQFF	TGTGCCAGCAGCTCCGGCGGGCCCTCCTACAATGAGCAGTTCTTC
.	TRBV7-2	.	TRBJ2-7	CASSLASGEIGYEQYF	TGTGCCAGCAGCTTAGCATCAGGTGAGATAGGATACGAGCAGTACTTC
.	TRBV12-5	.	TRBJ2-3	CASGLARILTDTQYF	TGTGCTAGTGGTTTGGCGCGGATCCTCACAGATACGCAGTATTTT
.	TRBV5-1	.	TRBJ1-2	CASSLLVERYGYTF	TGCGCCAGCAGCTTGCTGGTGGAACGCTATGGCTACACCTTC
.	TRBV2	.	TRBJ1-6	CASSQTPGTFDSPLHF	TGTGCCAGCAGTCAAACCCCCGGGACATTCGATTCACCCCTCCACTTT
once	TRBV5-1	.	TRBJ2-3	CASSQQDTNTDTQYF	TGCGCCAGCAGCCAACAGGACACGAACACAGATACGCAGTATTTT
.	TRBV5-1	.	TRBJ2-3	CASSFDTGTDTQYF	TGCGCCAGCAGCTTTGACACAGGCACAGATACGCAGTATTTT
.	TRBV14	TRBD1	TRBJ2-7	CASSRQGYEQYF	TGTGCCAGCAGCCGACAGGGCTACGAGCAGTACTTC
.	TRBV7-9	.	TRBJ1-5	CASSLEGGDNQPQHF	TGTGCCAGCAGCTTAGAAGGGGGGGACAATCAGCCCCAGCATTTT
.	TRBV5-1	TRBD2	TRBJ2-1	CASSLGTSGGPVSSYNEQFF	TGCGCCAGCAGCTTGGGGACTAGCGGGGGCCCCGTGAGCTCCTACAATGAGCAGTTCTTC
.	TRBV10-3	.	TRBJ1-6	CAISDRGIQVHSPLHF	TGTGCCATCAGTGATAGGGGGATTCAGGTGCATTCACCCCTCCACTTT
.	TRBV9	TRBD2	TRBJ2-1	CASTPAPTSGGPNNEQFF	TGTGCCAGCACCCCAGCCCCGACTAGCGGGGGGCCAAACAATGAGCAGTTCTTC
.	TRBV4-3	TRBD1	TRBJ1-3	CASSQDGTGVGNTIYF	TGCGCCAGCAGCCAGGACGGGACAGGGGTAGGAAACACCATATATTTT
once	TRBV5-1	TRBD2	TRBJ2-1	CASSVSGGTHNEQFF	TGCGCCAGCAGCGTTAGCGGGGGGACCCACAATGAGCAGTTCTTC